Following are 3 T cell receptor beta chains from one sample sequenced in a study of OX40 agonist ivuxolimab in advanced cancers. Here immunoSEQ multiplex PCR was the method, and the copy in TCRdb shows in-frame clones only, minus some. This table holds fewer than 85,000 clones, roughly 85% found once. This sample comprised CD4+ or CD8+ T cells sorted from blood, obtained in a trial of the OX40 agonist ivuxolimab. The receptors come from an adult with an advanced solid tumor such as melanoma, head and neck, liver or kidney cancer.

J is TRBJ2-1 and V is TRBV15; TRBD2 aligns across 12 bases. The CDR3 loop spans 16 amino acids. The V gene end was trimmed by 3 bases and the J gene end by 8 bases; junction bases not matched to a gene: 8. Germline CDR1 and CDR2: LNHNV and YYDKDF (reference sequence). CDR3 in DNA: TGTGCCACCAGCAGGGCCCGACTAGCGGGAGACTATGAGCAGTTCTTC. Its translation: CATSRARLAGDYEQFF.

The chain uses TRBV18 and TRBJ1-2, with D tentatively TRBD1 (6 bases). Germline assignment: CDR1 KGHSH and CDR2 LQKENI. The CDR3 is 13 amino acids. V was cut by 2 bases and J by 2 bases, with 6 bases left in between. CDR3 region: CASSPGGNYGYTF. The CDR3 DNA reads TGTGCCAGCTCACCAGGGGGCAACTATGGCTACACCTTC.

The V and J genes are TRBV7-2 and TRBJ1-3, with D unclear. The CDR3 extends over 16 amino acids. The V end was cut by 0 bases, the J end by 4 bases, with 13 bases between. Germline CDR1 and CDR2: SGHTA and FQGNSA. The CDR3 spells CASSLAPGSRGNTIYF. The DNA for the CDR3 is TGTGCCAGCAGCTTAGCACCCGGGTCGAGGGGAAACACCATATATTTT.